Presented here are 31 T cell receptor beta chains from one specimen sequenced in a study of T cells in Graves' hyperthyroidism and ophthalmopathy. Researchers took RNA transcripts and amplified the TCR beta CDR3 regions from them. The TCR CDR3 first-round RT-PCR relied on the HTBI primer set. TCRdb re-called the multiplex PCR reads with MiXCR, one entry per CDR3 protein. Of about 360,000 distinct CDR3 sequences listed, 20% to 25% are singletons. Sequencing used blood. All receptors come from a man over 45 with Graves' hyperthyroidism.

The table lists this clonotype with a few counts. The chain carries TRBV20-1 and TRBJ1-4; perhaps TRBD1 as D (5 bases). In germline, CDR1 is DFQATT, CDR2 SNEGSKA (reference sequence). Trimming pared 5 bases from V and 4 bases from J, leaving 8 bases between. CDR3 size: 12 residues. Here the CDR3 reads CSAHDSNEKLFF. DNA for the CDR3: TGCAGTGCTCACGACAGTAATGAAAAACTGTTTTTT.

The CDR3 reads CASSYTATKLTGEQYF. CDR3 DNA sequence: TGTGCCAGCAGCTACACCGCTACGAAACTTACGGGGGAGCAGTACTTC. The chain recombines TRBV7-2 with TRBJ2-7, with a tentative D call TRBD2 (5 bases). The CDR3 covers 16 residues. Germline V lookup: CDR1 SGHTA, CDR2 FQGNSA. V dropped 4 bases and J dropped 7 bases, with 23 bases sitting between them.

Only a few counts were recorded for this clonotype. The chain joins TRBV18 to TRBJ1-5, with 7 bases fitting TRBD1. This CDR3 contains 15 residues. Germline V gene sequence: CDR1 KGHSH, CDR2 LQKENI. V shed 3 bases, J shed 5 bases, and the junction held 7 bases outside the gene matches. Written as DNA, the CDR3 is TGTGCCAGCTCACCTACGAGGGACAGAGATCAGCCCCAGCATTTT. It specifies CASSPTRDRDQPQHF.

This clonotype was counted a few times. The rearrangement links TRBV3-1 to TRBJ2-1; D might be TRBD1 (6 bases). CDR1 is LGHDT, CDR2 YNNKEL, per germline (reference sequence). The CDR3 has 19 residues. Trimming cost V 6 bases and J 1 base, with 25 bases left between them. The DNA for the CDR3 is TGTGCCAGCAGTGCAAGGGACACAAGGCTCACCCTTTCCTACAATGAGCAGTTCTTC. Translating gives CASSARDTRLTLSYNEQFF.

This rearrangement joins TRBV14 to TRBJ2-1, with 7 bases identical to TRBD2. This CDR3 has 14 amino acids. Per the germline V gene, CDR1 is SGHDN and CDR2 is FVKESK. Unmatched junction bases numbered 3, after V lost 1 base and J lost 6 bases. The CDR3 region has the DNA TGTGCCAGCAGCCAAGTAAGCGGGGTCAATGAGCAGTTCTTC. Translating gives CASSQVSGVNEQFF. Together with reference TRBV14 and TRBJ2-1, the CDR3 gives the full variable domain: EAGVTQFPSHSVIEKGQTVTLRCDPISGHDNLYWYRRVMGKEIKFLLHFVKESKQDESGMPNNRFLAERTGGTYSTLKVQPAELEDSGVYFCASSQVSGVNEQFFGPGTRLTVL.

V and J are TRBV7-2 and TRBJ1-4, with D uncertain. V lost 3 bases to trimming and J lost 7 bases, with 3 bases between them. The CDR3 has 11 amino acids. CDR1 and CDR2 from the germline V gene are SGHTA and FQGNSA. The CDR3 bases are TGTGCCAGCAGCTTGTTTGAAAAACTGTTTTTT. As protein: CASSLFEKLFF.

This clonotype was recorded a few times. J is TRBJ2-1 and V is TRBV27, with 12 bases fitting TRBD2. This CDR3 region has 16 residues. CDR1 and CDR2 from the germline V gene are MNHEY and SMNVEV (reference sequence). Trimming removed 6 bases from V and 4 bases from J; junction bases left unmatched: 7. The CDR3 DNA sequence: TGTGCCAGCAGGCCCCGGACTAGCGGGATATACAATGAGCAGTTCTTC. Protein: CASRPRTSGIYNEQFF.

The chain joins TRBV10-3 to TRBJ1-2, with D unresolved. Per germline, CDR1 ENHRY and CDR2 SYGVKD. This CDR3 region has 13 residues. V lost 2 bases to trimming and J lost 0 bases, with 4 bases between them. CDR3 sequence (DNA): TGTGCCATCAGTGAGACAGCTAACTATGGCTACACCTTC. Its translation is CAISETANYGYTF.

This clonotype was detected only a few times. This chain uses TRBV12-3 or TRBV12-4 with TRBJ2-2, with D perhaps TRBD1 (6 bases). The CDR3 covers 13 residues. V lost 6 bases, J lost 4 bases, and 9 bases lay in between. The CDR3 loop is CASSTGPTGELFF. CDR3 nucleotide sequence: TGTGCCAGCAGCACAGGGCCCACCGGGGAGCTGTTTTTT.

This clonotype was picked up many times. The chain combines TRBV28 with TRBJ2-3; D is possibly TRBD2 (5 bases). Trimming took 6 bases from V and 1 from J, leaving 14 bases between them. The CDR3 has 15 amino acids. CDR1 and CDR2 from the germline V gene are MDHEN and SYDVKM. The CDR3 region is CASRTPGSGTDTQYF. Written as DNA, the CDR3 is TGTGCCAGCAGGACCCCGGGAAGCGGCACAGATACGCAGTATTTT.

This chain links TRBV24-1 with TRBJ1-2; no clear D gene. The CDR3 loop spans 16 amino acids. Germline lookup yields CDR1 KGHDR and CDR2 SFDVKD. V was shortened by 2 bases and J by 4 bases, with 16 bases between the two germline ends. CDR3 in DNA: TGTGCCACCAGTGATTCCCATAGCAGGCCAGTCTATGGCTACACCTTC. Amino acids: CATSDSHSRPVYGYTF.

This clonotype was observed at least ten times. The chain couples TRBV11-2 to TRBJ2-5; TRBD1 matches 9 bases. V was pared by 5 bases and J by 1 base, with 5 bases of the junction left unmatched. Germline CDR1 is SGHAT and CDR2 is FQNNGV. The CDR3 sequence is 15 residues long. CDR3 residues: CASSRRTGAQETQYF. CDR3 DNA sequence: TGTGCCAGCAGCCGAAGGACAGGGGCCCAAGAGACCCAGTACTTC. The variable domain in full, completed from reference TRBV11-2 and TRBJ2-5, reads EAGVAQSPRYKIIEKRQSVAFWCNPISGHATLYWYQQILGQGPKLLIQFQNNGVVDDSQLPKDRFSAERLKGVDSTLKIQPAKLEDSAVYLCASSRRTGAQETQYFGPGTRLLVL.

This chain uses TRBV29-1 with TRBJ1-3, with D hard to call. Germline values: CDR1 SQVTM, CDR2 ANQGSEA. The length of the CDR3 is 10 residues. Trimming left V 4 bases short and J 2 bases short, with 0 bases between. CDR3: CSVAGNTIYF. In DNA form, the CDR3 reads TGCAGCGTTGCTGGAAACACCATATATTTT.

This chain links TRBV19 with TRBJ1-4, with no clear D. CDR3 length equals 14 residues. V was clipped by 5 bases and J by 7 bases, with 14 bases between them. Germline V gives CDR1 LNHDA, CDR2 SQIVND (reference sequence). The CDR3 DNA follows: TGTGCCAGTAGTCCGGACGAAGTGGCTGAAAAACTGTTTTTT. It codes for CASSPDEVAEKLFF.

This clonotype was seen a single time. The V and J genes are TRBV19 and TRBJ1-2; TRBD1 is a possible D gene (6 bases). CDR1 LNHDA and CDR2 SQIVND come from the germline V gene (reference sequence). V was pared by 1 base and J by 1 base, with 19 bases between. The CDR3 covers 18 residues. CDR3 region: CASSIAGTYRGVNYGYTF. DNA for the CDR3: TGTGCCAGTAGTATAGCCGGGACATACCGAGGAGTTAACTATGGCTACACCTTC.

This clonotype was seen ten or more times. The chain carries TRBV3-1 and TRBJ2-5, with D possibly TRBD2 on 6 matching bases. Germline V gene lookup returns CDR1 LGHDT and CDR2 YNNKEL (reference sequence). This CDR3 comprises 15 residues. V lost 0 bases and J 3 bases, leaving 11 bases between the germline ends. The CDR3 bases are TGTGCCAGCAGCCAAGATCGAACGGGAGAAGAGACCCAGTACTTC. Protein sequence: CASSQDRTGEETQYF.

Many counts were recorded for this clonotype. The rearrangement links TRBV7-2 to TRBJ2-5, with 9 bases aligning to TRBD2. Per the germline V gene, CDR1 is SGHTA and CDR2 is FQGNSA. This CDR3 spans 15 amino acids. V lost 2 bases to trimming and J lost 2 bases; unmatched junction nucleotides: 3. CDR3 protein: CASSLYAGGQETQYF. CDR3 nucleotides: TGTGCCAGCAGCTTATACGCGGGAGGGCAAGAGACCCAGTACTTC.

This clonotype occurred many times. CDR3 sequence: CASSLQGISNGYTF. The CDR3 bases are TGTGCCAGCAGTCTCCAGGGGATTAGTAATGGCTACACCTTC. This chain links TRBV3-1 with TRBJ1-2, with TRBD1 as a possible D gene (6 bases). The ends were cut back, 6 bases at V and 6 bases at J, with 17 bases in the middle. In germline, CDR1 is LGHDT, CDR2 YNNKEL (reference sequence). This CDR3 region has 14 residues.

The table lists this clonotype with many counts. The rearrangement uses TRBV20-1 and TRBJ2-5; D is uncertain. Trimming removed 3 bases at V and 1 base at J, with 15 bases between. The CDR3 sequence is 15 residues long. Germline V CDR1 and CDR2: DFQATT, SNEGSKA (reference sequence). CDR3: CSASPFGATQETQYF. The CDR3 nucleotides read TGCAGTGCTAGCCCTTTTGGAGCCACCCAAGAGACCCAGTACTTC.

V gene TRBV3-1 combines with J gene TRBJ1-1; the match to TRBD1 covers 8 bases. CDR3 size: 16 residues. V was pared by 1 base and J by 6 bases, with 10 bases of the junction left unmatched. Germline values: CDR1 LGHDT, CDR2 YNNKEL (reference sequence). The CDR3 reads CASSQAPPGQGPEAFF. The CDR3 DNA reads TGTGCCAGCAGCCAAGCCCCTCCCGGACAGGGACCTGAAGCTTTCTTT. Filled out from reference TRBV3-1 and TRBJ1-1, the complete variable domain reads DTAVSQTPKYLVTQMGNDKSIKCEQNLGHDTMYWYKQDSKKFLKIMFSYNNKELIINETVPNRFSPKSPDKAHLNLHINSLELGDSAVYFCASSQAPPGQGPEAFFGQGTRLTVV.

In this sample, this clonotype turned up many times. The chain has TRBV30 and TRBJ2-1; tentative D call: TRBD2 (5 bases). This CDR3 region has 14 residues. The germline CDR1 and CDR2 sequences are GTSNPN and SVGIG (reference sequence). V dropped 2 bases and J dropped 6 bases, with 14 bases sitting between them. CDR3 nucleotides: TGTGCCTGGAGTCCGGGAATAGTAGGCAATGAGCAGTTCTTC. Protein product: CAWSPGIVGNEQFF.

This chain joins TRBV6-1 and TRBJ2-7, with 9 bases fitting TRBD1. Germline CDR1 is MNHNS and CDR2 is SASEGT. With 7 bases clipped from V and 6 bases from J, the junction kept 22 bases outside the gene matches. The CDR3 loop spans 18 amino acids. For the CDR3, the DNA is TGTGCCAGCAAGTCTCAGTGGGGAATCGGACAGGGGAGGCTCGAGCAGTACTTC. It encodes CASKSQWGIGQGRLEQYF.

This clonotype was counted between two and nine times. This chain joins TRBV24-1 and TRBJ2-1; 16 positions agree with TRBD2. V was pared by 3 bases and J by 6 bases, with 10 bases of the junction left unmatched. The CDR3 sequence is 19 residues long. CDR1 KGHDR and CDR2 SFDVKD come from the germline V gene. CDR3 in amino acids: CATSDATGTSGRAGNEQFF. For the CDR3, the DNA is TGTGCCACCAGTGATGCGACCGGGACTAGCGGGAGGGCAGGCAATGAGCAGTTCTTC.

This clonotype was observed a few times. The chain uses TRBV5-5 and TRBJ2-5; TRBD2 matches 7 bases. CDR1 SGHKS and CDR2 YYEKEE come from the germline V gene (reference sequence). Trimming removed 4 bases from V and 2 bases from J; junction bases left unmatched: 8. There are 15 residues in the CDR3. The CDR3 DNA is TGTGCCAGCAGCGCCCCACTAGCGCTACAAGAGACCCAGTACTTC. Translation: CASSAPLALQETQYF.

The chain is built from TRBV6-2 or TRBV6-3 and TRBJ2-2; 12 positions match TRBD1. The germline gives CDR1 MNHEY, CDR2 SVGEGT. The CDR3 is 17 amino acids. Trimming at V came to 5 bases and at J to 6 bases, leaving 10 bases not matched to a gene. The CDR3: CASSHCRDRGRSGELFF. The DNA for the CDR3 is TGTGCCAGCAGTCACTGTCGGGACAGGGGGCGATCCGGGGAGCTGTTTTTT.

Remarks on this clonotype: It may be a read error: a sequence one base away is much more abundant. The chain recombines TRBV11-2 with TRBJ2-3; weak D call: TRBD1 (5 bases). Germline CDR1 SGHAT, CDR2 FQNNGV. This CDR3 has 13 residues. In nucleotides, the CDR3 is TGTACCAGCAGCGACAGCTACACAGATACGCAGTATTTT. Amino acids: CTSSDSYTDTQYF. Filled out from reference TRBV11-2 and TRBJ2-3, the complete variable domain reads EAGVAQSPRYKIIEKRQSVAFWCNPISGHATLYWYQQILGQGPKLLIQFQNNGVVDDSQLPKDRFSAERLKGVDSTLKIQPAKLEDSAVYLCTSSDSYTDTQYFGPGTRLTVL.

The chain uses TRBV12-3 or TRBV12-4 and TRBJ2-1; 9 bases map to TRBD2. This CDR3 has 16 residues. The ends lost 9 bases at V and 3 bases at J; junction bases unmatched: 12. In DNA form, the CDR3 reads TGTGCCAGTCGCGGAGCGGGAGGTAGTAACTACAATGAGCAGTTCTTC. It yields the protein CASRGAGGSNYNEQFF.

This sequence joins TRBV5-1 and TRBJ2-1; no clear D gene. Trimming shortened V by 1 base and J by 8 bases, and 13 bases separated the two germline ends. The CDR3 is made up of 14 amino acids. From germline, CDR1 is SGHRS and CDR2 YFSETQ. The CDR3 DNA sequence: TGCGCCAGCAGCTTGAGTATATACAAGGATGAGCAGTTCTTC. Residues: CASSLSIYKDEQFF.

This clonotype has only a few counts. The V and J genes are TRBV7-9 and TRBJ2-7, with 8 bases matching TRBD1. V was clipped by 5 bases and J by 6 bases; unmatched bases: 12. The CDR3 is made up of 15 amino acids. From germline, CDR1 is SEHNR and CDR2 FQNEAQ (reference sequence). DNA for the CDR3: TGTGCCAGCAGCCCACCCCGGGCAGGGGGCGTCGAGCAGTACTTC. Amino acid sequence: CASSPPRAGGVEQYF. Based on the CDR3 plus reference TRBV7-9 and TRBJ2-7, the full variable domain is DTGVSQNPRHKITKRGQNVTFRCDPISEHNRLYWYRQTLGQGPEFLTYFQNEAQLEKSRLLSDRFSAERPKGSFSTLEIQRTEQGDSAMYLCASSPPRAGGVEQYFGPGTRLTVT.

This clonotype showed up many times. The V and J genes are TRBV2 and TRBJ1-1, with D perhaps TRBD1 (6 bases). V lost 4 bases and J lost 0, with 15 bases in between. The germline CDR1 and CDR2 sequences are SNHLY and FYNNEI. CDR3 length: 16 amino acids. CDR3 in amino acids: CASSGLRGSMNTEAFF. As DNA, the CDR3 is TGTGCCAGCAGTGGTCTTAGGGGGTCTATGAACACTGAAGCTTTCTTT.

This rearrangement joins TRBV6-6 to TRBJ2-7; D may be TRBD2 (6 bases). The V end lost 0 bases, the J end lost 5 bases, and 23 bases lay between the germline ends. The CDR3 sequence is 18 residues long. Germline values: CDR1 MNHNY, CDR2 SVGAGI (reference sequence). The CDR3 region has the DNA TGTGCCAGCAGTTACTCGATAGGGGCTGGGGGGTTCGCTAACGAGCAGTACTTC. Its protein is CASSYSIGAGGFANEQYF.